This TCR beta chain was observed in a study of beta chain features in type 1 diabetes. As for the study in general: Sorted cells, 107,917,701 in number, were examined across all samples.

General study points: Type 1 diabetes patients had TCRB CDR3s that were shorter (moderately but significantly so) in all four CD4+ subsets. Researchers cautioned that cDNA sequencing could over-represent cells with high TCR expression. Patients with type 1 diabetes showed fewer VDJ junction insertions and more deletions.

As every portion of the isolated RNA was reverse transcribed, the sequencing read expressed TCRB transcripts. Sequencing used immunoSEQ multiplex PCR; TCRdb keeps in-frame clones, though not all of them. This table holds around 180,000 clones, roughly 7.1% found once. Germline V gene data show CDR1 as GTSNPN and CDR2 as SVGIG (reference sequence). The ends were cut back, 2 bases at V and 2 bases at J, with 6 bases in the middle. The CDR3 runs 12 residues. This clone was counted only a few times. Its antigen is undetermined. This sequence was found in a woman aged 40-49 years with type 1 diabetes. This chain uses TRBV30 with TRBJ1-2; D may be TRBD1 (6 bases). Sequencing was done on a sample of central memory CD4+ T cells from blood. The CDR3 here is CAWSTGNYGYTF. The CDR3, as DNA: TGTGCCTGGAGTACAGGGAACTATGGCTACACCTTC.